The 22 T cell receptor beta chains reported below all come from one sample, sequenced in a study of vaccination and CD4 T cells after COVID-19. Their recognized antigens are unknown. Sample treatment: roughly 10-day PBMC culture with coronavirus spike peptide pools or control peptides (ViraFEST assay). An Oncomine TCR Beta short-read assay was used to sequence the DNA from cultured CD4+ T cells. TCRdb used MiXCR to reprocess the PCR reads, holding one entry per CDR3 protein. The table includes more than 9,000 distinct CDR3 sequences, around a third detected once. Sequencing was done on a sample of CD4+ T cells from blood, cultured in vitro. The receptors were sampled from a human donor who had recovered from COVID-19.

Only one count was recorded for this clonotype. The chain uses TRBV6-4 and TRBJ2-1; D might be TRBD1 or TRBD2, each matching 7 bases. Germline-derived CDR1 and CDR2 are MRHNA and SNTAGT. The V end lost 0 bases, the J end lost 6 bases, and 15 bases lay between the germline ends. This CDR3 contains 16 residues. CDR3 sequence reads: CASSDSGQGGVNEQFF. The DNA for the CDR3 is TGTGCCAGCAGTGACTCTGGTCAGGGGGGGGTCAATGAGCAGTTCTTC.

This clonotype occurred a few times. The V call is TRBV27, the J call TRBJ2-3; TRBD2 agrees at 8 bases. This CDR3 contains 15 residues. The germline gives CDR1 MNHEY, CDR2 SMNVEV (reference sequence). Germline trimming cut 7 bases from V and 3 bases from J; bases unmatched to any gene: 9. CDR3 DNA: TGTGCCAGCACCAAAAGGGGACTAGGAACAGATACGCAGTATTTT. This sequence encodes CASTKRGLGTDTQYF.

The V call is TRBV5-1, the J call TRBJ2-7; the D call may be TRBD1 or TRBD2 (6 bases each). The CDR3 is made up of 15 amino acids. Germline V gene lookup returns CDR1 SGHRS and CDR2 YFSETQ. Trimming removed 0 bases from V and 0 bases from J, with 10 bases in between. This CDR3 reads CASSLGGTSSYEQYF. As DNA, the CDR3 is TGCGCCAGCAGCTTGGGCGGGACATCCTCCTACGAGCAGTACTTC.

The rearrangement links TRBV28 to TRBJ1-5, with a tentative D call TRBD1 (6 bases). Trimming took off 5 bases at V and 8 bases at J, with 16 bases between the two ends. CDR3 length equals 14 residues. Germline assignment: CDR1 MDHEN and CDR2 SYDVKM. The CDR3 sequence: CASSNEGGPKPQHF. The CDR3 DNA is TGTGCCAGCAGTAATGAGGGGGGTCCCAAGCCCCAGCATTTT.

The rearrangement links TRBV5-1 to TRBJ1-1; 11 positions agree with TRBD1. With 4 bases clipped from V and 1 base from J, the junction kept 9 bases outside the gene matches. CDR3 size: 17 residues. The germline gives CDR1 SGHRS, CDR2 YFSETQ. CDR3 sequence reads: CASSRGQGDIGNTEAFF. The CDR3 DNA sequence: TGCGCCAGCAGCCGGGGACAGGGGGATATCGGGAACACTGAAGCTTTCTTT. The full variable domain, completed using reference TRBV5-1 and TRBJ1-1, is KAGVTQTPRYLIKTRGQQVTLSCSPISGHRSVSWYQQTPGQGLQFLFEYFSETQRNKGNFPGRFSGRQFSNSRSEMNVSTLELGDSALYLCASSRGQGDIGNTEAFFGQGTRLTVV.

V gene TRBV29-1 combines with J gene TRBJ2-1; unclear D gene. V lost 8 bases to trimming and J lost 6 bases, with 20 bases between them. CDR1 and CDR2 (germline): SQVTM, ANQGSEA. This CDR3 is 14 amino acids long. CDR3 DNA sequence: TGCAGCCTAGGGTTGGCAGGTTTTCTCAATGAGCAGTTCTTC. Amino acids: CSLGLAGFLNEQFF.

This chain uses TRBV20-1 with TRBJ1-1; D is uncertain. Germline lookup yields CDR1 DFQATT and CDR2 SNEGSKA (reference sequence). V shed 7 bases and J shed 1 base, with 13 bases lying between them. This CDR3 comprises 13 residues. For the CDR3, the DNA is TGCAGTGTTCACTTCCTGGGGAACACTGAAGCTTTCTTT. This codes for CSVHFLGNTEAFF.

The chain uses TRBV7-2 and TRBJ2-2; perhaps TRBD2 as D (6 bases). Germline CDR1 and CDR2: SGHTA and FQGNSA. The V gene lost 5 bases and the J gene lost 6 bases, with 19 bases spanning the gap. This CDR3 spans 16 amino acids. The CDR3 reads CASSRLIERAAGELFF. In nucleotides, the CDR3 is TGTGCCAGCAGCCGCCTGATTGAGCGGGCGGCCGGGGAGCTGTTTTTT.

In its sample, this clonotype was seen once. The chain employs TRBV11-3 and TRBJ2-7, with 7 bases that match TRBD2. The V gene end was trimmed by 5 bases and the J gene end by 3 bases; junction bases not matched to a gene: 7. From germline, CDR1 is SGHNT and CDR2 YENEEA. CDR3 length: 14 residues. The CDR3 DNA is TGTGCCAGCAGCCAGGGACTATGGGGCTACGAGCAGTACTTC. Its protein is CASSQGLWGYEQYF.

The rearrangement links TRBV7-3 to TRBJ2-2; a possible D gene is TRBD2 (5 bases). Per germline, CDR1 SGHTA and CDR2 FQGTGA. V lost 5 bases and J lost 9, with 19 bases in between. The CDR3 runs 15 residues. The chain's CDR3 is CASSPGLNMFRELFF. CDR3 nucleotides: TGTGCCAGCAGCCCAGGACTCAATATGTTCCGGGAGCTGTTTTTT.

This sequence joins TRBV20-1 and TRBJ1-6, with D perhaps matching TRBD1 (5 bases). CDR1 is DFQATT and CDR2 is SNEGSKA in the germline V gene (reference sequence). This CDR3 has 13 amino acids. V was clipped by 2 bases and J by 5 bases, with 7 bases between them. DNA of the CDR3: TGCAGTGCTAGAAGACAGAATAATTCACCCCTCCACTTT. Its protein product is CSARRQNNSPLHF.

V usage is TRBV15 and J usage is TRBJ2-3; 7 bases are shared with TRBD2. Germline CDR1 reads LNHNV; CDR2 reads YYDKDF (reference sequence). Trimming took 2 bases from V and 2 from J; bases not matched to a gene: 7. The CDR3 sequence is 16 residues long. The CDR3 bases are TGTGCCACCAGCAGAATCGGGACTATCATCACAGATACGCAGTATTTT. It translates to CATSRIGTIITDTQYF.

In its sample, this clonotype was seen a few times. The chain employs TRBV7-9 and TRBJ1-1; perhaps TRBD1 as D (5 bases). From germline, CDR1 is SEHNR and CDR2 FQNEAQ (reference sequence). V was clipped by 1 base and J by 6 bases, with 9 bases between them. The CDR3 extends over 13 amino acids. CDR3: CASSLVEGSEAFF. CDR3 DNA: TGTGCCAGCAGCTTAGTCGAGGGGTCTGAAGCTTTCTTT. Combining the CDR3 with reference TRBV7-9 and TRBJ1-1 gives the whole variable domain DTGVSQNPRHKITKRGQNVTFRCDPISEHNRLYWYRQTLGQGPEFLTYFQNEAQLEKSRLLSDRFSAERPKGSFSTLEIQRTEQGDSAMYLCASSLVEGSEAFFGQGTRLTVV.

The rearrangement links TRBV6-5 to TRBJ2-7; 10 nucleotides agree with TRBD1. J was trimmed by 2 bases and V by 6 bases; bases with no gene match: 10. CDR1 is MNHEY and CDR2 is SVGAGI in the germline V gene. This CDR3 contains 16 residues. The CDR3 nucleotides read TGTGCCAGCAGGTACCGGGACAGGGGTTTAACCTACGAGCAGTACTTC. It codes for CASRYRDRGLTYEQYF.

CDR3 sequence (DNA): TGTGCCAGCAGCTCGGGACTAGCCTTGGGTGAGCAGTTCTTC. Translated, it gives CASSSGLALGEQFF. J is TRBJ2-1 and V is TRBV7-9; 9 nucleotides line up with TRBD2. The CDR3 totals 14 residues. Germline CDR1 and CDR2: SEHNR and FQNEAQ (reference sequence). The trim removed 4 bases at V and 9 bases at J, leaving 7 bases unmatched.

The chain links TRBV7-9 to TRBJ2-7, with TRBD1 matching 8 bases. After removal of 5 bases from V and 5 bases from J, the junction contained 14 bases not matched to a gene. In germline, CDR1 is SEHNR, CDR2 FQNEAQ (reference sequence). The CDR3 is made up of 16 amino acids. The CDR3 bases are TGTGCCAGCAGCCCCCTTGACAGGGGAAAGATCCACGAGCAGTACTTC. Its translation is CASSPLDRGKIHEQYF. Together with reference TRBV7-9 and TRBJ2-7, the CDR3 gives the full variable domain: DTGVSQNPRHKITKRGQNVTFRCDPISEHNRLYWYRQTLGQGPEFLTYFQNEAQLEKSRLLSDRFSAERPKGSFSTLEIQRTEQGDSAMYLCASSPLDRGKIHEQYFGPGTRLTVT.

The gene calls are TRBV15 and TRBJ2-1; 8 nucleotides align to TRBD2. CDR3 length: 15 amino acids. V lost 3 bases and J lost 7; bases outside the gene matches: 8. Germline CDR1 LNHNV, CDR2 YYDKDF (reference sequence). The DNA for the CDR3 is TGTGCCACCAGCAGCGGCCCGGGGGGGCTGAATGAGCAGTTCTTC. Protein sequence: CATSSGPGGLNEQFF.

CDR3 in DNA: TGTGCCAGCAGTGAACGGGTCGGGAATGGCTACACCTTC. This encodes CASSERVGNGYTF. The chain is built from TRBV2 and TRBJ1-2, with unresolved D. Trimming cost V 2 bases and J 6 bases, with 10 bases left between them. Per germline, CDR1 SNHLY and CDR2 FYNNEI. CDR3 length: 13 residues. The variable domain in full, completed from reference TRBV2 and TRBJ1-2, reads EPEVTQTPSHQVTQMGQEVILRCVPISNHLYFYWYRQILGQKVEFLVSFYNNEISEKSEIFDDQFSVERPDGSNFTLKIRSTKLEDSAMYFCASSERVGNGYTFGSGTRLTVV.

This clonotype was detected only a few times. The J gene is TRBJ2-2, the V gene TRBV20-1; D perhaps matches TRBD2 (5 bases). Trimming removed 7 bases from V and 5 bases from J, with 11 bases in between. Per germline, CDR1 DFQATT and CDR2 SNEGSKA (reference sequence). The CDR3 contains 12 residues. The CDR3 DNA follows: TGCAGTGTTGGTCGGGGTACCGGGGAGCTGTTTTTT. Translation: CSVGRGTGELFF.

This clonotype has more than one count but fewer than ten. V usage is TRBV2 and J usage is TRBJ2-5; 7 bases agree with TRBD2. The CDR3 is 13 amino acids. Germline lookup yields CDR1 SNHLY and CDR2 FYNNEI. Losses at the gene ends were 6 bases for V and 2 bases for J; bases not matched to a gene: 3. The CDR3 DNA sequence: TGTGCCAGCAGACGGACTAGGCAAGAGACCCAGTACTTC. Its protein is CASRRTRQETQYF.

This CDR3 is CASSSQETQYF. As DNA, the CDR3 is TGCGCCAGCAGCTCCCAAGAGACCCAGTACTTC. This chain links TRBV5-1 with TRBJ2-5, with D unresolved. CDR1 and CDR2 from the germline V gene are SGHRS and YFSETQ. Trimming took off 3 bases at V and 1 base at J, with 1 base between the two ends. The CDR3 runs to 11 residues.

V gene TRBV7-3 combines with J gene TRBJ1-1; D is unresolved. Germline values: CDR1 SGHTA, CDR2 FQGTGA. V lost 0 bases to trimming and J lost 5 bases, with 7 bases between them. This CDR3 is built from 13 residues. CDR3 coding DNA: TGTGCCAGCAGCTTAACCAGGCGAACTGAAGCTTTCTTT. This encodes CASSLTRRTEAFF.